This TCR beta chain was obtained from a study of identical twins. The CDR3 spans 16 residues. Germline CDR1 and CDR2: LNHNV and YYDKDF (reference sequence). The V segment lost 5 bases and the J segment 3 bases; nucleotides outside the gene matches: 7. Using its own MiXCR run on the 5' RACE reads, TCRdb lists one record per CDR3 protein. The sample shows 600,000 to 700,000 distinct CDR3 sequences, 21% of them seen only once. These same data were also listed under a study on T cells expressing NK-cell markers. That study reports: As a fraction of CD8+ T cells, dominant NKG2C+ clonotypes reached roughly 1.0-7.5% in six donors.

The TCR was taken from a woman in her late teens or twenties in good health. The rearrangement uses TRBV15 and TRBJ2-1; 10 bases are a match to TRBD2. Sequenced sample: PBMCs. The CDR3 here is CATSSQAGGIYNEQFF. DNA for the CDR3: TGTGCCACCAGCTCCCAAGCGGGAGGGATCTACAATGAGCAGTTCTTC.